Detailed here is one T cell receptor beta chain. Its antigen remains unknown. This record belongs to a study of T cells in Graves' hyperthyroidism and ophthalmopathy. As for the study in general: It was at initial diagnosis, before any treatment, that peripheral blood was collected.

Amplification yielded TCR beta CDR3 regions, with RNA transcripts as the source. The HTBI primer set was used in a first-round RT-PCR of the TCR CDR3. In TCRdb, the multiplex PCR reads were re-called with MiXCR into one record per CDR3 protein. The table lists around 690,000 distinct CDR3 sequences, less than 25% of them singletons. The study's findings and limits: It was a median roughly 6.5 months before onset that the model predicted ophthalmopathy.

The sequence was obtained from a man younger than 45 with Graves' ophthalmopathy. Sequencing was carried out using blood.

The CDR3 nucleotides are TGTGCCAGCAGCTTCCCACAGGGGCTCGGAGAGACCCAGTACTTC. Its translation: CASSFPQGLGETQYF. This chain joins TRBV11-2 and TRBJ2-5; TRBD1 matches 7 bases. Germline V lookup: CDR1 SGHAT, CDR2 FQNNGV. CDR3 length equals 15 residues. The V gene end was trimmed by 3 bases and the J gene end by 4 bases; junction bases not matched to a gene: 8. The whole variable domain, remainder taken from reference TRBV11-2 and TRBJ2-5, is EAGVAQSPRYKIIEKRQSVAFWCNPISGHATLYWYQQILGQGPKLLIQFQNNGVVDDSQLPKDRFSAERLKGVDSTLKIQPAKLEDSAVYLCASSFPQGLGETQYFGPGTRLLVL.